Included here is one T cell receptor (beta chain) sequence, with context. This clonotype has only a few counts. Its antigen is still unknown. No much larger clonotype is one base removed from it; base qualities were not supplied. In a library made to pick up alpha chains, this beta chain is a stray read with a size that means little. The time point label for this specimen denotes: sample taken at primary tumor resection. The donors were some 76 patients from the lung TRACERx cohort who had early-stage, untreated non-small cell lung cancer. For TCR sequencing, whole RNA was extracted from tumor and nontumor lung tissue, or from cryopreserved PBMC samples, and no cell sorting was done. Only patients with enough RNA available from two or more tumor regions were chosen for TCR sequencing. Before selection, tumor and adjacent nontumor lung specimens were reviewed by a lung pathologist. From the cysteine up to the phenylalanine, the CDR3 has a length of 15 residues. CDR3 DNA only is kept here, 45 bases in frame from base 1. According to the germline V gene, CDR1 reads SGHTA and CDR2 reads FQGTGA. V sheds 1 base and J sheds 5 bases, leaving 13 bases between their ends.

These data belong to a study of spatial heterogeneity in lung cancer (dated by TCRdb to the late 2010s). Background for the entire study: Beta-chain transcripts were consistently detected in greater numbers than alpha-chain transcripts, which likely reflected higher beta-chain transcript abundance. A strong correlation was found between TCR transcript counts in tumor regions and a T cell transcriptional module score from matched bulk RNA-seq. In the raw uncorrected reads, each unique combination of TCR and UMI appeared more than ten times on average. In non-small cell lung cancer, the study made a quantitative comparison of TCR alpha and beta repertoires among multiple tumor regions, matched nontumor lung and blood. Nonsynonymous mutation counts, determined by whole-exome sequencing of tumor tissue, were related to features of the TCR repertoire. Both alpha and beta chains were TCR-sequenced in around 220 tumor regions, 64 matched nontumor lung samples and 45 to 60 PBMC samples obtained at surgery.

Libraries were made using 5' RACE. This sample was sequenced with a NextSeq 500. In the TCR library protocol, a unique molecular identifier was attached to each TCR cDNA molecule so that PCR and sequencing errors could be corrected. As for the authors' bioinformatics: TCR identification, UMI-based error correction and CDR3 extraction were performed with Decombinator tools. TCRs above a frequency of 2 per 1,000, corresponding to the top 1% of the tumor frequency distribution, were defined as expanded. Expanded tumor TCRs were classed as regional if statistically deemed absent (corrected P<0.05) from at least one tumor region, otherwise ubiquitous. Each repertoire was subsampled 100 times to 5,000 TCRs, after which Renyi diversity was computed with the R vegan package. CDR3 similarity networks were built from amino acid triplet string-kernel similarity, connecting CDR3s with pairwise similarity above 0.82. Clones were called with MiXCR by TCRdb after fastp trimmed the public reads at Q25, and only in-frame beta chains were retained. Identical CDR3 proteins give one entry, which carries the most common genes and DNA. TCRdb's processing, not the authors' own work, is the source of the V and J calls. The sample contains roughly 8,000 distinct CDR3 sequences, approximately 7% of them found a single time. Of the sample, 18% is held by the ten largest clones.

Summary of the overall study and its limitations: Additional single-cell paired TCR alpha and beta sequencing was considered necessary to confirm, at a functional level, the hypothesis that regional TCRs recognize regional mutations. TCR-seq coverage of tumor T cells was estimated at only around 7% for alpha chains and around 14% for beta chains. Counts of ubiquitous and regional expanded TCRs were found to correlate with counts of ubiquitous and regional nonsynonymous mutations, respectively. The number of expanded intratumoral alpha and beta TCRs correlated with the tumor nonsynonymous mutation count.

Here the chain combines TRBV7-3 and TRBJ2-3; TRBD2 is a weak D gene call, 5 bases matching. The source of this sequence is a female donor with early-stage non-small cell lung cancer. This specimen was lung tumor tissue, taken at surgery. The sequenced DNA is TGTGCCAGCAGCTTAATGAGTGGGGAGATAGATACGCAGTATTTT. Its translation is CASSLMSGEIDTQYF.